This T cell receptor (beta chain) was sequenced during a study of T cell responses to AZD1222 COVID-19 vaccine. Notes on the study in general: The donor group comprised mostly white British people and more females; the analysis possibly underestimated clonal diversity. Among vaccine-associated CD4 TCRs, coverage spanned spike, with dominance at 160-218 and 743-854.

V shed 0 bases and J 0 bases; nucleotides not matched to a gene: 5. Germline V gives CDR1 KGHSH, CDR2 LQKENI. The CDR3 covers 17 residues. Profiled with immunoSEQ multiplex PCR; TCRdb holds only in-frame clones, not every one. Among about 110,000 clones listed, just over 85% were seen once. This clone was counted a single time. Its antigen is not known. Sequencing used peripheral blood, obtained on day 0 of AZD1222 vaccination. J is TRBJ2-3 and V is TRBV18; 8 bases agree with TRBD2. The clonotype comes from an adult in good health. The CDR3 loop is CASSPPTGGPSTDTQYF. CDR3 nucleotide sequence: TGTGCCAGCTCACCACCTACGGGGGGGCCTAGCACAGATACGCAGTATTTT.